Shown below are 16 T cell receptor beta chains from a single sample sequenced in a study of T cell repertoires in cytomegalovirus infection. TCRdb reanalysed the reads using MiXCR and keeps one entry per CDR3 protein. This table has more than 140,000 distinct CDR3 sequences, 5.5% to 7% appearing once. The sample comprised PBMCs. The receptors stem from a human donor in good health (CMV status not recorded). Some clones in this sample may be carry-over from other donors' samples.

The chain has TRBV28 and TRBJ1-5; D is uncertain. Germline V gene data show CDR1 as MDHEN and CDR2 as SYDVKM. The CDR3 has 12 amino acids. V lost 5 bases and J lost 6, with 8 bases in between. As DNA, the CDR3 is TGTGCCAGCAGTCTTTTGACTCAGCCCCAGCATTTT. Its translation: CASSLLTQPQHF. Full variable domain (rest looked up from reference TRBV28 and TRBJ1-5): DVKVTQSSRYLVKRTGEKVFLECVQDMDHENMFWYRQDPGLGLRLIYFSYDVKMKEKGDIPEGYSVSREKKERFSLILESASTNQTSMYLCASSLLTQPQHFGDGTRLSIL.

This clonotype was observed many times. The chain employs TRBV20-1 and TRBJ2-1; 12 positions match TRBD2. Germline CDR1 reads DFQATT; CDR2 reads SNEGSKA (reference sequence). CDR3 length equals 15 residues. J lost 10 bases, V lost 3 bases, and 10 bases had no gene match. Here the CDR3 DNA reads TGCAGTGCTAGCCTCCTAGCGGGGGGGTATGGGGAGCAGTTCTTC. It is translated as CSASLLAGGYGEQFF.

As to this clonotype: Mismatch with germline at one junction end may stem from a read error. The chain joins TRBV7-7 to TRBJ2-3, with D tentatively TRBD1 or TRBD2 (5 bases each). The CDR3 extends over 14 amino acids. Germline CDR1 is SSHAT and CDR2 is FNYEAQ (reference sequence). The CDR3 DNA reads TGTGCTAGCAGCGCGGGTCGGGGACCAGATACGCAGTATTTT. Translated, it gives CASSAGRGPDTQYF. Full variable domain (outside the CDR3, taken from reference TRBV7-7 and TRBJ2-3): GAGVSQSPRYKVTKRGQDVTLRCDPISSHATLYWYQQALGQGPEFLTYFNYEAQPDKSGLPSDRFSAERPEGSISTLTIQRTEQRDSAMYRCASSAGRGPDTQYFGPGTRLTVL.

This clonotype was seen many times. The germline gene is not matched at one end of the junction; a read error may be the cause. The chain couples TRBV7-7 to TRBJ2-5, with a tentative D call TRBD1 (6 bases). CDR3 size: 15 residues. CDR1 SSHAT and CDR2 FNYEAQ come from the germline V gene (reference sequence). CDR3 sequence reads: CASSLSGASRETQYF. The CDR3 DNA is TGTGCTAGCAGCTTATCAGGGGCGAGTAGGGAGACCCAGTACTTC.

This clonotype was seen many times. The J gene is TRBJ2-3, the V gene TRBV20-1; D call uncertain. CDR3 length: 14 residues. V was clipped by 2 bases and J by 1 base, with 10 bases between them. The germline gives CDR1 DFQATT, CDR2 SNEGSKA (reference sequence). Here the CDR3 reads CSARSPFGTDTQYF. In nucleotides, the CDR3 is TGCAGTGCTAGATCGCCATTCGGCACAGATACGCAGTATTTT.

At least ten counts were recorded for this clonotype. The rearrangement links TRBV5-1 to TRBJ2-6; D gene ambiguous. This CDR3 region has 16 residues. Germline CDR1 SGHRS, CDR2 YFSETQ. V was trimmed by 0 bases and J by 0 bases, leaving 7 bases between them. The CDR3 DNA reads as TGCGCCAGCAGCTTGGTTTTTGACTCTGGGGCCAACGTCCTGACTTTC. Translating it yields CASSLVFDSGANVLTF.

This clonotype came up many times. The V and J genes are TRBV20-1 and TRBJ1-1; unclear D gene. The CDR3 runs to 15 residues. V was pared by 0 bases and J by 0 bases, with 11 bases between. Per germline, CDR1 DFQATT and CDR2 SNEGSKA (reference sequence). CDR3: CSARDLAQMNTEAFF. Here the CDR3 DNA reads TGCAGTGCTAGAGATCTAGCACAGATGAACACTGAAGCTTTCTTT.

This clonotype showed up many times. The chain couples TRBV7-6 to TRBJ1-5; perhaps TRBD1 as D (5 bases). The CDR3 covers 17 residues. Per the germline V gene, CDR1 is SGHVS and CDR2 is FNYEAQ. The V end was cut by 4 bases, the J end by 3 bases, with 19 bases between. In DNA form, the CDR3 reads TGTGCCAGCAGCTCAGACCCCCCAGGGCACCCCAATCAGCCCCAGCATTTT. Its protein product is CASSSDPPGHPNQPQHF.

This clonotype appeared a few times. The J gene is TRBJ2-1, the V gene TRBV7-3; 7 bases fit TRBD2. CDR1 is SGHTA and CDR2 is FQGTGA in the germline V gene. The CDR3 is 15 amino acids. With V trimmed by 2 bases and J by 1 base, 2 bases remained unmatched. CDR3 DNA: TGTGCCAGCAGCTTATCAGCGGGGTCCTACAATGAGCAGTTCTTC. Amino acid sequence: CASSLSAGSYNEQFF.

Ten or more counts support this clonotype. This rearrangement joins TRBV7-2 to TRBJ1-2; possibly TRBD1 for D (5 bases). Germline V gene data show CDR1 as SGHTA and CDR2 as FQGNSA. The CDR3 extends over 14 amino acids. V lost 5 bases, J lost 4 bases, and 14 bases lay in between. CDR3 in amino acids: CASSPYYGAYGYTF. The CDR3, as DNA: TGTGCCAGCAGCCCATACTACGGGGCCTATGGCTACACCTTC.

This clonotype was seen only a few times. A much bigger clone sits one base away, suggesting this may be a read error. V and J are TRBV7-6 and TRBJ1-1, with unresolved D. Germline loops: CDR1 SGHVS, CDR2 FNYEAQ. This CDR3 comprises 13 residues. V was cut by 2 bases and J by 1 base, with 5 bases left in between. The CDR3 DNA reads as TGTGCCAGCAGCTTAAAGCAGAACACTGAAGCTTTCTTT. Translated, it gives CASSLKQNTEAFF.

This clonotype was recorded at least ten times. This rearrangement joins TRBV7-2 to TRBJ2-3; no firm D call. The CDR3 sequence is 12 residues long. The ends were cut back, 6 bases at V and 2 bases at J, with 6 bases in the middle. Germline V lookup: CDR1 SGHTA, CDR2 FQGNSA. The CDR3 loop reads CASRPPTDTQYF. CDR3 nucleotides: TGTGCCAGCAGGCCCCCCACAGATACGCAGTATTTT.

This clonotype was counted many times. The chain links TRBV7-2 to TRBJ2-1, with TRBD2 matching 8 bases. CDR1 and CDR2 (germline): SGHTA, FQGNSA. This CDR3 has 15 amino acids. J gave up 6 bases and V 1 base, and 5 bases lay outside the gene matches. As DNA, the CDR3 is TGTGCCAGCAGCTTAGAGGGACTAGGCTCCAATGAGCAGTTCTTC. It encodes CASSLEGLGSNEQFF.

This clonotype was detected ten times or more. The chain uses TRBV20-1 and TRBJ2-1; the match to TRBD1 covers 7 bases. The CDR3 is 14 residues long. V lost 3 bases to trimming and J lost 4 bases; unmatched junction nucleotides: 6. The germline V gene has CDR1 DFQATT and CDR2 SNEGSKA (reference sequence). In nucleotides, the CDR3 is TGCAGTGCTAGTGGGACAGAGGGGTACAATGAGCAGTTCTTC. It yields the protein CSASGTEGYNEQFF.

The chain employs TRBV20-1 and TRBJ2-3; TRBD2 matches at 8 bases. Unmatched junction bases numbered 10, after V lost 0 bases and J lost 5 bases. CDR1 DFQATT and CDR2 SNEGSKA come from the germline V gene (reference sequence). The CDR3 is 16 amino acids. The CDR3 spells CSARDGAGVKIDTQYF. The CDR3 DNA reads TGCAGTGCTAGAGATGGAGCGGGGGTAAAGATAGATACGCAGTATTTT.

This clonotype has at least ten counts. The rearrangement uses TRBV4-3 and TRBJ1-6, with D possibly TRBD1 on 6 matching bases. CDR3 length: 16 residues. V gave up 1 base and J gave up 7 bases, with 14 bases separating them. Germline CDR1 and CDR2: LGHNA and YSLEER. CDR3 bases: TGCGCCAGCAGCCAAGTAGTAAGGGGGAACAATTCACCCCTCCACTTT. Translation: CASSQVVRGNNSPLHF.